This T cell receptor beta chain was recovered during a study of blood T cells in healthy people across ages. Germline V CDR1 and CDR2: MNHEY, SMNVEV (reference sequence). The CDR3 contains 12 residues. J gave up 11 bases and V 8 bases, and 10 bases lay outside the gene matches. Study-level results: Researchers deemed the diversity estimates from one million T cells underestimates. Higher naive T cell percentage went strongly together with higher TCR beta diversity.

The authors ran a second PCR of 7 to 11 cycles using a sample-barcoded 5' primer and a J-beta primer mix. CDR3-containing paired-end reads numbered at least 2.5 million in each sample. TCRdb used MiXCR to reprocess the 5' RACE reads, holding one entry per CDR3 protein. The repertoire holds 1,500,000 or so distinct CDR3 sequences, with roughly two fifths as singletons. This clonotype showed up many times. What it recognizes is unknown. The sequence was collected from a woman between 18 and 29 years old in good health. The chain combines TRBV27 with TRBJ1-2; 8 nucleotides match TRBD1. The sequenced sample was blood. The CDR3 is CASGQGALRYTF. The CDR3 DNA sequence: TGTGCCAGCGGGCAGGGGGCCCTGCGGTACACCTTC.